These T cell receptor beta chains were read from a single sample in a study of post-analysis software for immune sequencing data. TCRdb re-analysed the PCR reads in MiXCR, keeping a single row per CDR3 protein. There are around 400,000 distinct CDR3 sequences in the sample; 30% to 45% occur only once, and around an eighth lies in the top ten. The specimen was blood. The receptors stem from a girl aged 10-17 years with multiple sclerosis. The CDR3 runs from the conserved cysteine through the conserved F or W. Fields, in order: CDR3 length, J gene, V gene, clone size, D gene, CDR3 DNA, CDR3 protein. D genes are given only for firm matches. Not all rows give a size; the values are once, few, many and, for expanded clones, a class.

>16|TRBJ1-1|TRBV9|few|.
TGTGCCAGCAGCCCTAGTACCGGGACTCCGAACACTGAAGCTTTCTTT
CASSPSTGTPNTEAFF
>19|TRBJ2-1|TRBV7-6|few|.
TGTGCCAGCAGCCACTTAACAGGGAAACTAGAGGGGGCCTACAATGAGCAGTTCTTC
CASSHLTGKLEGAYNEQFF
>12|TRBJ1-5|TRBV5-1|.|.
TGCGCCAGCAGCAATCGCTATCAGCCCCAGCATTTT
CASSNRYQPQHF
>19|TRBJ2-1|TRBV12-3/TRBV12-4|few|.
TGTGCCAGCAGTTTAGCGCGAGTTATCGGACTAAGCTCCTACAATGAGCAGTTCTTC
CASSLARVIGLSSYNEQFF
>17|TRBJ2-7|TRBV28|few|TRBD1
TGTGCCAGCAGTCCAAATAGGCTCGGGACAGATACCTACGAGCAGTACTTC
CASSPNRLGTDTYEQYF
>17|TRBJ1-2|TRBV3-1|few|TRBD1
TGTGCCAGCAGCCAACCGCTCGGAGGGGGCAAAGACTATGGCTACACCTTC
CASSQPLGGGKDYGYTF
>13|TRBJ1-4|TRBV20-1|.|.
TGCAGTGCTGCAGGGTCACCTAATGAAAAACTGTTTTTT
CSAAGSPNEKLFF
>18|TRBJ2-5|TRBV3-1|few|TRBD2
TGTGCCAGCAGCCAAGATTTTGGGACTAAAAACTCGCAAGAGACCCAGTACTTC
CASSQDFGTKNSQETQYF
>14|TRBJ2-1|TRBV4-1|few|.
TGCGCCAGCAGCCAAAGAACCCCGCACAATGAGCAGTTCTTC
CASSQRTPHNEQFF
>14|TRBJ2-5|TRBV25-1|.|.
TGTGCCAGCAGTGTCGCCGGGGCGGGAGAGACCCAGTACTTC
CASSVAGAGETQYF
>14|TRBJ2-1|TRBV7-2|few|TRBD1
TGTGCCAGCAGCTTAGTGACAGGGGTCAATGAGCAGTTCTTC
CASSLVTGVNEQFF
>13|TRBJ2-7|TRBV5-1|.|.
TGCGCCAGCAGCGCGGACCAGGGCTACGAGCAGTACTTC
CASSADQGYEQYF
>14|TRBJ1-1|TRBV5-5|.|TRBD1
TGTGCCAGCAGTCTCGGACAGGCGGCGACTGAAGCTTTCTTT
CASSLGQAATEAFF
>14|TRBJ1-2|TRBV5-1|.|.
TGCGCCAGCAGCTCCTGGGGCCGCCTGGATGGCTACACCTTC
CASSSWGRLDGYTF